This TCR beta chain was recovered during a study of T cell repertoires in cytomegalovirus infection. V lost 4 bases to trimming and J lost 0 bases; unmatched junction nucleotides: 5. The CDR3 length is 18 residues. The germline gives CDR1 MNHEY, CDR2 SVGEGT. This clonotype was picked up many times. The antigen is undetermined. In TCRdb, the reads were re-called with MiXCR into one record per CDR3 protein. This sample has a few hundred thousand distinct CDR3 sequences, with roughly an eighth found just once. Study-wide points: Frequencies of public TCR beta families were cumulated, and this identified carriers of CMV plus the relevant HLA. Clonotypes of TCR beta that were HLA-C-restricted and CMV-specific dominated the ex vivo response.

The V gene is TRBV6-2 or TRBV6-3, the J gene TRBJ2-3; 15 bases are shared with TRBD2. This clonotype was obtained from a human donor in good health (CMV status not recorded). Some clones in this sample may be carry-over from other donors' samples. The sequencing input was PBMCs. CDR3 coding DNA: TGTGCCAGCAGTTCGGGACTAGCGGGAGGAACTAGCACAGATACGCAGTATTTT. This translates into CASSSGLAGGTSTDTQYF.